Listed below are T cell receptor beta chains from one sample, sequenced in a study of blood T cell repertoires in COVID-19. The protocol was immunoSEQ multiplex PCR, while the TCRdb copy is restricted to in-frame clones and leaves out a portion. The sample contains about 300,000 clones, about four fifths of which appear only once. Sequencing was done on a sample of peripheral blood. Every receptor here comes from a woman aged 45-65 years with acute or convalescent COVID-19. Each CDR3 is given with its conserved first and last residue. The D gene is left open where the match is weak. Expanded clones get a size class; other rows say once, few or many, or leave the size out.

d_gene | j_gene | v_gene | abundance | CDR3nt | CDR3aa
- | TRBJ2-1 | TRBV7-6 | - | TGTGCCAGCAGCTTAGGGCAGTTCAATGAGCAGTTCTTC | CASSLGQFNEQFF
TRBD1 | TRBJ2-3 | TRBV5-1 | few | TGCGCCAGCAGCTTGGAGGACAGGGTCGCAGATACGCAGTATTTT | CASSLEDRVADTQYF
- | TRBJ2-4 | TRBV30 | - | TGTGCCTGGAGCCCGGACAGTCTTTCCAAAAACATTCAGTACTTC | CAWSPDSLSKNIQYF
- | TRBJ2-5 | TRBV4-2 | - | TGTGCCAGCAGCCAAGTGGGGCAACAAGAGACCCAGTACTTC | CASSQVGQQETQYF
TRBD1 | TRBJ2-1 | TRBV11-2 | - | TGTGCCAGCAGCTTAGAACAGGGGTGGGCTAATGAGCAGTTCTTC | CASSLEQGWANEQFF
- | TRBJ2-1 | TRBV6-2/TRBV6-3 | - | TGTGCCAGCAGCCAGTCCGGAGTGTACAATGAGCAGTTCTTC | CASSQSGVYNEQFF
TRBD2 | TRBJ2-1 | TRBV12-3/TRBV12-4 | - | TGTGCCAGCACGTCTAGCGGGAGAGGTGAGCAGTTCTTC | CASTSSGRGEQFF
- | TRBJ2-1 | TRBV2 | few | TGTGCCAGCAGTGTCAGTGATAATGAGCAGTTCTTC | CASSVSDNEQFF
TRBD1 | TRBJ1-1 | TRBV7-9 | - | TGTGCCAGCAGCTTAGCAGGGACAGGGATGAACACTGAAGCTTTCTTT | CASSLAGTGMNTEAFF
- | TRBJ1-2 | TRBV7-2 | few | TGTGCCAGCAGCTTAGACTCCTATGGCTACACCTTC | CASSLDSYGYTF
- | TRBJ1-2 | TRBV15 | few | TGTGCCACCAGCAGAGTTCCCGCTCCTCGGGGCTACACCTTC | CATSRVPAPRGYTF